The next 26 T cell receptor beta chains were all read from a single sample in a study of T cell responses to AZD1222 COVID-19 vaccine. The data were produced by immunoSEQ multiplex PCR, yet TCRdb's version contains in-frame clones alone and is incomplete. The data hold roughly 150,000 clones, with 70% to 90% observed a single time. Sequencing was performed on peripheral blood, taken after recovery from COVID-19. These receptors came from an adult who had recovered from COVID-19.

The CDR3 reads CASSGRTSGMNTGELFF. The CDR3 DNA is TGTGCCAGCAGCGGGCGGACTAGCGGCATGAACACCGGGGAGCTGTTTTTT. The chain joins TRBV7-8 to TRBJ2-2; 10 bases are shared with TRBD2. The V segment lost 5 bases and the J segment 1 base; nucleotides outside the gene matches: 7. CDR3 size: 17 residues. Germline lookup yields CDR1 SGHVS and CDR2 FQNEAQ.

The J gene is TRBJ2-3, the V gene TRBV4-3, with 9 bases lining up with TRBD2. The CDR3 is 16 residues long. Trimming removed 4 bases from V and 0 bases from J; junction bases left unmatched: 5. CDR1 is LGHNA, CDR2 YSLEER, per germline. The CDR3 sequence: CASSPRTSVSTDTQYF. The CDR3 DNA sequence: TGCGCCAGCAGCCCGAGGACTAGCGTCAGCACAGATACGCAGTATTTT.

V is TRBV7-9 and J is TRBJ1-5; perhaps TRBD1 as D (5 bases). Germline V gene data show CDR1 as SEHNR and CDR2 as FQNEAQ (reference sequence). Trimming left V 2 bases short and J 0 bases short, with 8 bases between. The CDR3 covers 15 residues. CDR3 DNA sequence: TGTGCCAGCAGCTTATCGGGGGATAGCAATCAGCCCCAGCATTTT. Its translation: CASSLSGDSNQPQHF.

This chain connects TRBV7-9 to TRBJ1-4, with unresolved D. V gave up 6 bases and J gave up 5 bases, with 13 bases separating them. The germline CDR1 and CDR2 sequences are SEHNR and FQNEAQ (reference sequence). This CDR3 has 14 amino acids. DNA of the CDR3: TGTGCCAGCAGTCATGGTCGGGTCAATGAAAAACTGTTTTTT. Amino acids: CASSHGRVNEKLFF.

The chain combines TRBV7-9 with TRBJ2-3; D is possibly TRBD2 (6 bases). Germline loops: CDR1 SEHNR, CDR2 FQNEAQ (reference sequence). This CDR3 contains 16 residues. Between the trimmed V and J ends, which lost 0 bases and 4 bases, there was a span of 14 bases. The CDR3 DNA is TGTGCCAGCAGCTTAGCGGTACTAGCTAGGCCAGATACGCAGTATTTT. Its protein is CASSLAVLARPDTQYF.

The CDR3 loop reads CASRKREQETQYF. The CDR3 region has the DNA TGTGCCAGCAGAAAACGGGAACAAGAGACCCAGTACTTC. The chain joins TRBV27 to TRBJ2-5; maybe TRBD2 (5 bases). Germline assignment: CDR1 MNHEY and CDR2 SMNVEV (reference sequence). V was trimmed by 6 bases and J by 2 bases, leaving 10 bases between them. The CDR3 contains 13 residues.

This chain joins TRBV5-1 and TRBJ2-7, with D perhaps TRBD1 (6 bases). Germline V gives CDR1 SGHRS, CDR2 YFSETQ. CDR3 length: 13 residues. V was cut by 6 bases and J by 1 base, with 11 bases left in between. The CDR3 here is CASTPDSSYEQYF. In nucleotides, the CDR3 is TGCGCCAGCACCCCGGACAGTTCCTACGAGCAGTACTTC.

CDR3 region: CASNRDRGYEQYF. For the CDR3, the DNA is TGTGCCAGCAATCGGGACAGGGGCTACGAGCAGTACTTC. The rearrangement uses TRBV2 and TRBJ2-7; 10 nucleotides match TRBD1. The CDR3 runs to 13 residues. The J segment lost 3 bases and the V segment lost 7 bases, leaving 3 bases of the junction unmatched. Germline-derived CDR1 and CDR2 are SNHLY and FYNNEI.

CDR3: CASSPTGANTEAFF. CDR3 nucleotide sequence: TGTGCCAGCTCACCTACAGGGGCGAACACTGAAGCTTTCTTT. The chain joins TRBV18 to TRBJ1-1; 7 nucleotides line up with TRBD1. CDR3 length: 14 residues. The V segment lost 3 bases and the J segment 1 base; nucleotides outside the gene matches: 2. Germline values: CDR1 KGHSH, CDR2 LQKENI.

CDR3 protein: CAISDHRGGLEEKLFF. Written as DNA, the CDR3 is TGTGCCATCAGTGACCACAGGGGGGGTTTGGAAGAAAAACTGTTTTTT. The chain has TRBV10-3 and TRBJ1-4; 8 bases agree with TRBD1. V was pared by 3 bases and J by 8 bases, with 11 bases of the junction left unmatched. CDR3 length equals 16 residues. Germline lookup yields CDR1 ENHRY and CDR2 SYGVKD.

The chain joins TRBV7-8 to TRBJ1-5; weak D call: TRBD1 (6 bases). Trimming took off 3 bases at V and 9 bases at J, with 15 bases between the two ends. Looked up from germline, CDR1 is SGHVS and CDR2 is FQNEAQ. The CDR3 extends over 14 amino acids. DNA for the CDR3: TGTGCCAGCAGCTTGGAGGGGGATCTAAGGCCCCAGCATTTT. As protein: CASSLEGDLRPQHF.

This clone is classed as medium-sized (0.01 to 0.1%). The chain combines TRBV5-1 with TRBJ1-1; D is ambiguous. Per the germline V gene, CDR1 is SGHRS and CDR2 is YFSETQ. The V end was cut by 0 bases, the J end by 11 bases, with 11 bases between. The CDR3 has 12 amino acids. In nucleotides, the CDR3 is TGCGCCAGCAGCTTGGTAAGAGGTGAGGCTTTCTTT. Amino acid sequence: CASSLVRGEAFF.

The CDR3 loop is CASSHGVAGRTEAFF. In DNA, the CDR3 is TGTGCCAGCAGCCACGGGGTCGCTGGACGGACTGAAGCTTTCTTT. The rearrangement uses TRBV3-1 (or the pseudogene TRBV3-2) and TRBJ1-1; unclear D gene. The CDR3 spans 15 residues. Germline lookup yields CDR1 LGHDT and CDR2 YNNKEL (reference sequence). Trimming stripped 3 bases from V and 5 bases from J, with 16 bases between.

The rearrangement uses TRBV5-1 and TRBJ1-1; 9 nucleotides line up with TRBD1. The CDR3 consists of 16 residues. J lost 3 bases, V lost 7 bases, and 13 bases had no gene match. Germline-derived CDR1 and CDR2 are SGHRS and YFSETQ. As DNA, the CDR3 is TGCGCCAGCCAACCCAACACAGGGGGCTTGGACACTGAAGCTTTCTTT. Protein sequence: CASQPNTGGLDTEAFF.

This rearrangement joins TRBV24-1 to TRBJ2-2; 8 bases fit TRBD1. The junction had 13 bases not matched to a gene; V was cut back by 4 bases and J by 7 bases. CDR3 length: 17 residues. Per the germline V gene, CDR1 is KGHDR and CDR2 is SFDVKD. The CDR3 sequence is CATSEGDRTFDSGELFF. The CDR3 DNA reads TGTGCCACCAGTGAGGGGGACAGGACTTTTGACAGCGGGGAGCTGTTTTTT.

The CDR3 sequence is CASSSSGGDTEAFF. Written as DNA, the CDR3 is TGTGCCAGCAGTTCCTCAGGGGGTGACACTGAAGCTTTCTTT. The J gene is TRBJ1-1, the V gene TRBV11-3, with 7 positions matching TRBD1. CDR3 length: 14 amino acids. From germline, CDR1 is SGHNT and CDR2 YENEEA. The V gene end was trimmed by 6 bases and the J gene end by 3 bases; junction bases not matched to a gene: 7.

This chain links TRBV3-1 (or the pseudogene TRBV3-2) with TRBJ2-7, with D perhaps TRBD1 (6 bases). The CDR3 contains 15 residues. Trimming took off 4 bases at V and 4 bases at J, with 17 bases between the two ends. Germline V lookup: CDR1 LGHDT, CDR2 YNNKEL (reference sequence). The CDR3 DNA reads as TGTGCCAGCAGCCCAGGACAGCTAAGTCTTTACGAGCAGTACTTC. This gives the protein CASSPGQLSLYEQYF.

V is TRBV6-5 and J is TRBJ1-6; 7 bases map to TRBD1. Germline CDR1 MNHEY, CDR2 SVGAGI. The length of the CDR3 is 14 residues. V shed 4 bases, J shed 9 bases, and the junction held 6 bases outside the gene matches. The DNA of the CDR3 is TGTGCCAGCAGTTTAAGACAGGGAGGTTCACCCCTCCACTTT. This gives the protein CASSLRQGGSPLHF.

The chain is built from TRBV25-1 and TRBJ2-7, with D perhaps matching TRBD2 (5 bases). In germline, CDR1 is MGHDK, CDR2 SYGVNS. The CDR3 totals 14 residues. The V end was cut by 3 bases, the J end by 2 bases, with 11 bases between. Here the CDR3 DNA reads TGTGCCAGCAGTGAGGCCCGGGAACCCTACGAGCAGTACTTC. This gives the protein CASSEAREPYEQYF.

The chain combines TRBV2 with TRBJ1-6; D is unclear. The CDR3 contains 13 residues. The V and J ends lost 6 bases and 7 bases respectively, with 10 bases between them. Germline V CDR1 and CDR2: SNHLY, FYNNEI. Here the CDR3 DNA reads TGTGCCAGCAGCGACGGAATGAATTCACCCCTCCACTTT. This translates into CASSDGMNSPLHF.

The V gene is TRBV7-9, the J gene TRBJ2-7; 7 nucleotides match TRBD1. CDR1 is SEHNR and CDR2 is FQNEAQ in the germline V gene (reference sequence). Losses at the gene ends were 2 bases for V and 3 bases for J; bases not matched to a gene: 4. CDR3 length: 14 amino acids. In nucleotides, the CDR3 is TGTGCCAGCAGCTTACTCGGACAGGACTACGAGCAGTACTTC. Translating gives CASSLLGQDYEQYF.

The chain employs TRBV21-1 and TRBJ2-7; whether TRBD2, the table's D call, matches the DNA was not checked. TRBV21-1 is a documented pseudogene. The length of the CDR3 is 13 residues. CDR3 protein: CASSKSKPYEQYF. In DNA, the CDR3 is TGTGCCAGCAGCAAATCCAAGCCTTACGAGCAGTACTTC.

Details on this clone: This specimen includes other DNA sequences encoding the same CDR3. CDR3 loop: CASSPGPTSTDTQYF. The CDR3 DNA sequence: TGCGCCAGCAGCCCGGGCCCTACGAGCACAGATACGCAGTATTTT. The rearrangement uses TRBV5-1 and TRBJ2-3; no clear D. Germline loops: CDR1 SGHRS, CDR2 YFSETQ. The ends were cut back, 4 bases at V and 0 bases at J, with 12 bases in the middle. The CDR3 has 15 amino acids.

V usage is TRBV9 and J usage is TRBJ2-7, with TRBD2 matching 8 bases. Per the germline V gene, CDR1 is SGDLS and CDR2 is YYNGEE. The CDR3 covers 15 residues. Trimming cost V 3 bases and J 2 bases; bases outside gene matches: 7. CDR3 bases: TGTGCCAGCAGCGAGGGACTAGGGGAAACCTACGAGCAGTACTTC. Translation: CASSEGLGETYEQYF.

The V and J genes are TRBV29-1 and TRBJ2-1; TRBD2 matches at 10 bases. The germline gives CDR1 SQVTM, CDR2 ANQGSEA. The ends lost 6 bases at V and 6 bases at J; junction bases unmatched: 2. The CDR3 consists of 12 residues. CDR3: CSVAGGSNEQFF. In DNA, the CDR3 is TGCAGCGTAGCGGGGGGGTCCAATGAGCAGTTCTTC.

This clone was recorded once. The CDR3 protein is CASSLGGGSNQPQHF. CDR3 nucleotide sequence: TGTGCCAGCAGCTTAGGGGGGGGTAGCAATCAGCCCCAGCATTTT. The rearrangement uses TRBV7-2 and TRBJ1-5; a possible D gene is TRBD1 (5 bases). The ends were cut back, 1 base at V and 0 bases at J, with 7 bases in the middle. From germline, CDR1 is SGHTA and CDR2 FQGNSA. The CDR3 spans 15 residues.